The next 10 T cell receptor beta chains were all read from a single sample in a study of blood T cell repertoires in COVID-19. Sequencing used immunoSEQ multiplex PCR; TCRdb keeps in-frame clones, though not all of them. The sample holds about 200,000 clones, around 81% seen once. Material for sequencing was PBMCs or T cells enriched from blood (not recorded which). These receptors came from a woman in her 40s with acute COVID-19.

This chain links TRBV10-3 with TRBJ2-3, with D perhaps TRBD1 (6 bases). From germline, CDR1 is ENHRY and CDR2 SYGVKD. V was pared by 6 bases and J by 9 bases, with 16 bases between. CDR3 length equals 13 residues. Written as DNA, the CDR3 is TGTGCCATCAGGCCCCCCGGACAGAAAACGCAGTATTTT. It translates to CAIRPPGQKTQYF.

The V and J genes are TRBV28 and TRBJ2-7, with 7 bases that match TRBD1. From germline, CDR1 is MDHEN and CDR2 SYDVKM. The junction had 18 bases not matched to a gene; V was cut back by 4 bases and J by 9 bases. This CDR3 has 16 residues. The CDR3: CASSYSPGQRLRVQYF. Written as DNA, the CDR3 is TGTGCCAGCAGTTACTCCCCGGGACAGAGATTACGTGTGCAGTACTTC. The whole variable domain, remainder taken from reference TRBV28 and TRBJ2-7, is DVKVTQSSRYLVKRTGEKVFLECVQDMDHENMFWYRQDPGLGLRLIYFSYDVKMKEKGDIPEGYSVSREKKERFSLILESASTNQTSMYLCASSYSPGQRLRVQYFGPGTRLTVT.

The V call is TRBV11-3, the J call TRBJ2-5; perhaps TRBD2 as D (7 bases). The V and J ends lost 2 bases and 7 bases respectively, with 20 bases between them. The germline V gene encodes CDR1 SGHNT and CDR2 YENEEA. CDR3 length: 16 residues. The CDR3 DNA reads as TGTGCCAGCAGCTTATCGAGCGGGACACCGCCGGGGACCCAGTACTTC. Its translation is CASSLSSGTPPGTQYF.

J is TRBJ1-1 and V is TRBV28, with D perhaps matching TRBD1 (5 bases). The germline V gene encodes CDR1 MDHEN and CDR2 SYDVKM. This CDR3 spans 14 amino acids. V lost 2 bases, J lost 6 bases, and 13 bases lay in between. CDR3 DNA: TGTGCCAGCAGTTTAATCAGGGAAGGGCCTGAAGCTTTCTTT. As protein: CASSLIREGPEAFF. Using reference TRBV28 and TRBJ1-1 for the parts outside the CDR3, the full variable domain is DVKVTQSSRYLVKRTGEKVFLECVQDMDHENMFWYRQDPGLGLRLIYFSYDVKMKEKGDIPEGYSVSREKKERFSLILESASTNQTSMYLCASSLIREGPEAFFGQGTRLTVV.

The chain is built from TRBV2 and TRBJ1-2, with D tentatively TRBD1 (6 bases). Germline V lookup: CDR1 SNHLY, CDR2 FYNNEI. Trimming shortened V by 3 bases and J by 2 bases, and 13 bases separated the two germline ends. The CDR3 totals 15 residues. The CDR3 DNA reads TGTGCCAGCAGTGAGCAGGTGGGGGCAAACTATGGCTACACCTTC. This sequence encodes CASSEQVGANYGYTF. Looking up the rest from reference TRBV2 and TRBJ1-2 gives the full variable domain: EPEVTQTPSHQVTQMGQEVILRCVPISNHLYFYWYRQILGQKVEFLVSFYNNEISEKSEIFDDQFSVERPDGSNFTLKIRSTKLEDSAMYFCASSEQVGANYGYTFGSGTRLTVV.

The rearrangement links TRBV7-3 to TRBJ1-3; D not resolved. Trimming stripped 7 bases from V and 0 bases from J, with 10 bases between. CDR3 length: 14 amino acids. Germline values: CDR1 SGHTA, CDR2 FQGTGA. The CDR3 here is CASKEGPSGNTIYF. CDR3 coding DNA: TGTGCCAGCAAAGAGGGCCCCTCTGGAAACACCATATATTTT.

The V call is TRBV10-3, the J call TRBJ2-3, with 7 bases that match TRBD1. With V trimmed by 6 bases and J by 14 bases, 8 bases remained unmatched. The length of the CDR3 is 11 residues. CDR1 is ENHRY and CDR2 is SYGVKD in the germline V gene. The CDR3 DNA reads TGTGCCATCAGCGGGACAGAGGTGTGGTATTTT. This translates into CAISGTEVWYF.

There are a few counts of this clone. The chain links TRBV25-1 to TRBJ1-4, with 10 bases that match TRBD1. In germline, CDR1 is MGHDK, CDR2 SYGVNS. J lost 6 bases, V lost 4 bases, and 5 bases had no gene match. This CDR3 is built from 15 residues. CDR3 amino acids: CASSADRGQDEKLFF. The CDR3 DNA reads TGTGCCAGCAGTGCCGACAGGGGGCAGGATGAAAAACTGTTTTTT. Complete variable domain (other parts from reference TRBV25-1 and TRBJ1-4): EADIYQTPRYLVIGTGKKITLECSQTMGHDKMYWYQQDPGMELHLIHYSYGVNSTEKGDLSSESTVSRIRTEHFPLTLESARPSHTSQYLCASSADRGQDEKLFFGSGTQLSVL.

The CDR3 nucleotides read TGTGCCAGCAGTGGACTAGCGGGTCGAGAATACGAGCAGTACTTC. Amino acids: CASSGLAGREYEQYF. The chain has TRBV27 and TRBJ2-7, with 11 bases fitting TRBD2. This CDR3 is built from 15 residues. Losses at the gene ends were 5 bases for V and 4 bases for J; bases not matched to a gene: 7. Germline CDR1 reads MNHEY; CDR2 reads SMNVEV (reference sequence).

This clone appeared many times. The rearrangement uses TRBV27 and TRBJ2-1, with 8 bases aligning to TRBD1. CDR3 size: 16 residues. V lost 3 bases and J lost 6; bases outside the gene matches: 10. From germline, CDR1 is MNHEY and CDR2 SMNVEV (reference sequence). CDR3 coding DNA: TGTGCCAGCAGTTTCGTGGACAGGGCCGTACGCAATGAGCAGTTCTTC. This gives the protein CASSFVDRAVRNEQFF.